A selection of T cell receptor beta chains follows, all from one sample in a study of blood T cell repertoires in COVID-19. Here immunoSEQ multiplex PCR was the method, and the copy in TCRdb shows in-frame clones only, minus some. The sample carries hundreds of thousands of clones, roughly 90% recorded once. Input material: PBMCs or T cells enriched from blood (not recorded which). These receptors all stem from a woman in her twenties or thirties who had recovered from COVID-19. Both conserved end residues are part of each CDR3. The order of the fields is J gene, D gene, V gene, clone size, CDR3 DNA, CDR3 protein. A D gene is named only where the DNA matches it firmly. Clone size is given for some rows only: seen once, a few or many times, or a class if the clone is expanded.

TRBJ2-2 | NA | TRBV21-1 | NA | TGTGCCAGCAGCAACCCTAGCGGGGGAACCGGGGAGCTGTTTTTT | CASSNPSGGTGELFF
TRBJ1-1 | NA | TRBV7-9 | NA | TGTGCCAGCAGCTTAGCGGGGCCGGGTTCCACTGAAGCTTTCTTT | CASSLAGPGSTEAFF
TRBJ2-3 | NA | TRBV5-1 | NA | TGCGCCAGCAGCTTCCTGGCGGGGAGCCTGCACGATACGCAGTATTTT | CASSFLAGSLHDTQYF
TRBJ2-1 | NA | TRBV4-1 | NA | TGCGCCAGCAGTGTCAGCGACTACAATGAGCAGTTCTTC | CASSVSDYNEQFF
TRBJ1-6 | TRBD1 | TRBV3-1/TRBV3-2 | NA | TGTGCCAGCAGCCAGAAAGGGGGCAGCTCCTATAATTCACCCCTCCACTTT | CASSQKGGSSYNSPLHF
TRBJ1-3 | NA | TRBV4-3 | NA | TGCGCCAGCAGCCAACTAACTATAACAGGGTCGTCCGGAAACACCATATATTTT | CASSQLTITGSSGNTIYF
TRBJ2-7 | TRBD1 | TRBV24-1 | NA | TGTGCCACCAGTGAGGGACAGGGTTCCTACGAGCAGTACTTC | CATSEGQGSYEQYF
TRBJ2-7 | NA | TRBV6-1 | NA | TGTGCCAGCAGTGAAGCGCTTTTCAACCGGGACTACGAGCAGTACTTC | CASSEALFNRDYEQYF
TRBJ1-4 | NA | TRBV19 | NA | TGTGCCAGTAAGCCTGCGAGGGCCGGGAGTGAAAAACTGTTTTTT | CASKPARAGSEKLFF
TRBJ2-5 | TRBD1 | TRBV28 | once | TGTGCCAGCAGTCTATCCCTCGACAGGGGAGAGACCCAGTACTTC | CASSLSLDRGETQYF
TRBJ2-7 | TRBD2 | TRBV7-6 | NA | TGTGCCAGCAGCGAGGGGCCAGCGGGGGGATTCTACGAGCAGTACTTC | CASSEGPAGGFYEQYF
TRBJ2-7 | TRBD1 | TRBV3-1/TRBV3-2 | NA | TGTGCCAGCAGCCCCCTGGGGGGACAGGGCTACGAGCAGTACTTC | CASSPLGGQGYEQYF
TRBJ1-2 | TRBD1 | TRBV7-8 | once | TGTGCCAGCAGCGGGCGGACAGGGTATGGCTACACCTTC | CASSGRTGYGYTF
TRBJ1-6 | NA | TRBV6-1 | few | TGTGCCAGCAGTGAAGCAGGTATGGACAGCAATTCACCCCTCCACTTT | CASSEAGMDSNSPLHF
TRBJ1-1 | TRBD1 | TRBV7-9 | NA | TGTGCCAGCAGCACCCCGACAGGGTGGTGGACTGAAGCTTTCTTT | CASSTPTGWWTEAFF
TRBJ1-1 | NA | TRBV7-2 | NA | TGTGCCAGCAGCTTATACCAGGCGAACACTGAAGCTTTCTTT | CASSLYQANTEAFF
TRBJ1-2 | TRBD1 | TRBV7-9 | NA | TGTGCCAGCAGCTCAGGGCCGGGACAGCTAAACTATGGCTACACCTTC | CASSSGPGQLNYGYTF
TRBJ2-3 | TRBD2 | TRBV5-1 | once | TGCGCCAGCAGCTTGGCCCCGAGGACTAGCGGGAGCACAGATACGCAGTATTTT | CASSLAPRTSGSTDTQYF
TRBJ2-5 | NA | TRBV21-1 | NA | TGTGCCAGCAGCAAAGCGCTTTGGGCAAGTAGGCAAGAGACCCAGTACTTC | CASSKALWASRQETQYF
TRBJ1-3 | NA | TRBV28 | NA | TGTGCCAGCAGTTTAGCGGGGCGAGGCTCTGGAAACACCATATATTTT | CASSLAGRGSGNTIYF
TRBJ2-7 | NA | TRBV7-6 | NA | TGTGCCAGCAGCTTCCGGGACAAAGGGAACTACGAGCAGTACTTC | CASSFRDKGNYEQYF
TRBJ2-7 | NA | TRBV28 | NA | TGTGCCAGCAGTTTAACAGAGTCCCCCTTTGGGGGGTTC | CASSLTESPFGGF
TRBJ1-1 | NA | TRBV30 | NA | TGTGCCTGGAGAAGGGGCTCACTGATGAACACTGAAGCTTTCTTT | CAWRRGSLMNTEAFF
TRBJ2-2 | TRBD1 | TRBV9 | NA | TGTGCCAGCCAGGGGGCGCAACGTGGACCCAACACCGGGGAGCTGTTTTTT | CASQGAQRGPNTGELFF
TRBJ2-1 | TRBD1 | TRBV10-1 | NA | TGCGCCAGCAGTGACCGGGACAGGGGGGATGAGCAGTTCTTC | CASSDRDRGDEQFF
TRBJ2-5 | NA | TRBV27 | once | TGTGCCAGCAGGGCCAGCGCGTCGGAGACCCAGTACTTC | CASRASASETQYF
TRBJ1-1 | NA | TRBV9 | NA | TGTGCCAGCAGCGTAAGTCAGGGGAATACTGAAGCTTTCTTT | CASSVSQGNTEAFF
TRBJ2-5 | NA | TRBV15 | NA | TGTGCCACCAGCAGAGATGGCGGGGGCGGGGAGACCCAGTACTTC | CATSRDGGGGETQYF
TRBJ1-2 | NA | TRBV30 | NA | TGTGCCTGGATTAGGAAGGGGTCTAACTCAAACTATGGCTACACCTTC | CAWIRKGSNSNYGYTF
TRBJ1-6 | NA | TRBV18 | NA | TGTGCCAGCTCCCTAAGCTCCTATAATTCACCCCTCCACTTT | CASSLSSYNSPLHF
TRBJ1-6 | NA | TRBV7-2 | NA | TGTGCCAGCAGCCTAACGGGACTCGGGACTTCACCCCTCCACTTT | CASSLTGLGTSPLHF
TRBJ1-5 | NA | TRBV11-2 | few | TGTGCCAGCAGCTTCGAGAATCAGCCCCAGCATTTT | CASSFENQPQHF